The 9 T cell receptor beta chains given below trace back to one sample, sequenced in a study of Graves' ophthalmopathy and Graves' hyperthyroidism. RNA transcripts provided the template for amplifying TCR beta CDR3 regions. HTBI-primed first-round RT-PCR preceded second-round multiplex PCR. TCRdb re-analysed the multiplex PCR reads in MiXCR, keeping a single row per CDR3 protein. Here the sample spans roughly 1.1 million distinct CDR3 sequences, less than 45% being singletons. The sample consisted of peripheral blood or thyroid tissue (not recorded which). These receptors were collected from an adult man with Graves' hyperthyroidism.

In its sample, this clonotype was seen many times. This rearrangement joins TRBV24-1 to TRBJ2-6, with D tentatively TRBD2 (6 bases). From germline, CDR1 is KGHDR and CDR2 SFDVKD. The CDR3 runs to 14 residues. The V end lost 9 bases, the J end lost 1 base, and 9 bases lay between the germline ends. As DNA, the CDR3 is TGTGCCACCGGAGGGACTTCTGGGGCCAACGTCCTGACTTTC. This gives the protein CATGGTSGANVLTF.

The V and J genes are TRBV20-1 and TRBJ2-7, with 7 bases lining up with TRBD1. This CDR3 comprises 13 residues. J lost 2 bases, V lost 6 bases, and 7 bases had no gene match. Looked up from germline, CDR1 is DFQATT and CDR2 is SNEGSKA (reference sequence). The CDR3 DNA sequence: TGCAGTGCCTTGACAGGGCTGACCTACGAGCAGTACTTC. Its translation is CSALTGLTYEQYF.

This clonotype was seen many times. The V call is TRBV7-9, the J call TRBJ1-2, with D hard to call. V shed 6 bases and J shed 7 bases, with 15 bases lying between them. Germline CDR1 is SEHNR and CDR2 is FQNEAQ (reference sequence). The CDR3 spans 13 residues. The CDR3 DNA reads TGTGCCAGCAGTTACTCTCGGGATCGTGGCTACACCTTC. Translating it yields CASSYSRDRGYTF.

The table lists this clonotype with many counts. The chain couples TRBV5-1 to TRBJ1-4; 7 positions match TRBD1. V shed 4 bases, J shed 7 bases, and the junction held 7 bases outside the gene matches. Germline loops: CDR1 SGHRS, CDR2 YFSETQ. The CDR3 is made up of 14 amino acids. Here the CDR3 reads CASSIQGLGEKLFF. CDR3 coding DNA: TGCGCCAGCAGCATACAGGGGCTCGGTGAAAAACTGTTTTTT. The complete variable domain, with remaining parts taken from reference TRBV5-1 and TRBJ1-4, reads KAGVTQTPRYLIKTRGQQVTLSCSPISGHRSVSWYQQTPGQGLQFLFEYFSETQRNKGNFPGRFSGRQFSNSRSEMNVSTLELGDSALYLCASSIQGLGEKLFFGSGTQLSVL.

This clonotype was observed many times. The chain is built from TRBV7-6 and TRBJ2-6; D is ambiguous. Germline loops: CDR1 SGHVS, CDR2 FNYEAQ. Trimming stripped 8 bases from V and 2 bases from J, with 7 bases between. This CDR3 contains 13 residues. Here the CDR3 DNA reads TGTGCCAGCGGGATCCCTGGGGCCAACGTCCTGACTTTC. This codes for CASGIPGANVLTF.

This clonotype appeared many times. The chain carries TRBV12-3 or TRBV12-4 and TRBJ1-2; D is perhaps TRBD1 (5 bases). This CDR3 region has 14 residues. Trimming took off 6 bases at V and 5 bases at J, with 16 bases between the two ends. The DNA for the CDR3 is TGTGCCAGCAGACAGAAGGACAAGTCTTATGGCTACACCTTC. Its translation: CASRQKDKSYGYTF.

To note about this clonotype: A single base separates this from a much larger clone, so it may be a read error. The gene calls are TRBV2 and TRBJ2-7; D uncertain. Germline-derived CDR1 and CDR2 are SNHLY and FYNNEI. This CDR3 comprises 14 residues. Trimming removed 8 bases at V and 2 bases at J, with 16 bases between. As DNA, the CDR3 is TGTGCCAGCGTCCTGAGGACGGGCCCCTACGAGCAGTACTTC. It is translated as CASVLRTGPYEQYF. The whole variable domain, remainder taken from reference TRBV2 and TRBJ2-7, is EPEVTQTPSHQVTQMGQEVILRCVPISNHLYFYWYRQILGQKVEFLVSFYNNEISEKSEIFDDQFSVERPDGSNFTLKIRSTKLEDSAMYFCASVLRTGPYEQYFGPGTRLTVT.

DNA for the CDR3: TGTGCCAGCCGTTACCGGGACAGGGTCTCCTACGAGCAGTACTTC. It is translated as CASRYRDRVSYEQYF. The chain combines TRBV28 with TRBJ2-7; 9 nucleotides line up with TRBD1. This CDR3 contains 15 residues. Trimming took 8 bases from V and 0 from J; bases not matched to a gene: 8. In germline, CDR1 is MDHEN, CDR2 SYDVKM.

The table lists this clonotype with many counts. This chain uses TRBV11-2 with TRBJ1-2; 8 positions agree with TRBD1. The CDR3 runs 13 residues. Germline values: CDR1 SGHAT, CDR2 FQNNGV. V shed 3 bases, J shed 7 bases, and the junction held 4 bases outside the gene matches. The CDR3 loop is CASSFQGALGYTF. The DNA of the CDR3 is TGTGCCAGCAGCTTCCAGGGGGCGCTTGGCTACACCTTC.